A selection of T cell receptor beta chains follows, all from one sample in a study of cytomegalovirus exposure and HLA in healthy donors. Method: immunoSEQ multiplex PCR; TCRdb's copy keeps in-frame clones and lacks some. The data contain approximately 100,000 clones, approximately 71% of them singletons. The specimen was PBMCs. Source of these receptors: a man between 40 and 49 years old in good health and CMV-seronegative. The CDR3 runs from the conserved cysteine through the conserved F or W. Each record gives: V gene, clone size, J gene, D gene, CDR3 DNA, CDR3 protein. D genes are given only for firm matches. Clone sizes are given selectively: once, few, many, or a class where the clone is expanded.

v_call: TRBV5-1
clone_size: few
j_call: TRBJ1-4
d_call: TRBD1
cdr3_nt: TGCGCCAGCAGTAGGCAGGGGGTTGAAAAACTGTTTTTT
cdr3_aa: CASSRQGVEKLFF

v_call: TRBV5-1
clone_size: .
j_call: TRBJ1-1
d_call: .
cdr3_nt: TGCGCCAGCAGCTTGGAGGGGCCCCGCATGAACACTGAAGCTTTCTTT
cdr3_aa: CASSLEGPRMNTEAFF

v_call: TRBV6-5
clone_size: .
j_call: TRBJ2-7
d_call: TRBD1
cdr3_nt: TGTGCCAGCAGGCTGGGACAGGGAACCTACGAGCAGTACTTC
cdr3_aa: CASRLGQGTYEQYF

v_call: TRBV18
clone_size: medium-sized
j_call: TRBJ2-6
d_call: TRBD2
cdr3_nt: TGTGCCAGCTCAGTTTCGACTAGCGGGGGCGCCGGGGCCAACGTCCTGACTTTC
cdr3_aa: CASSVSTSGGAGANVLTF

v_call: TRBV9
clone_size: .
j_call: TRBJ2-7
d_call: TRBD2
cdr3_nt: TGTGCCAGCAGCCCCCCTCCGGGCGGGGGGGCGGCCGAGCAGTACTTC
cdr3_aa: CASSPPPGGGAAEQYF

v_call: TRBV29-1
clone_size: once
j_call: TRBJ1-1
d_call: .
cdr3_nt: TGCAGCGTTGGGAGGGCCCGGGGGGGCACTGAAGCTTTCTTT
cdr3_aa: CSVGRARGGTEAFF

v_call: TRBV18
clone_size: .
j_call: TRBJ2-5
d_call: .
cdr3_nt: TGTGCCAGCTCACCATTTAGCCAAGAGACCCAGTACTTC
cdr3_aa: CASSPFSQETQYF

v_call: TRBV7-9
clone_size: .
j_call: TRBJ1-1
d_call: .
cdr3_nt: TGTGCCAGCAGCTTTATAGCCCAGAACACTGAAGCTTTCTTT
cdr3_aa: CASSFIAQNTEAFF

v_call: TRBV18
clone_size: .
j_call: TRBJ1-1
d_call: TRBD1
cdr3_nt: TGTGCCAGCTCACACGGGACAGATGAAGCTTTCTTT
cdr3_aa: CASSHGTDEAFF

v_call: TRBV6-4
clone_size: .
j_call: TRBJ1-1
d_call: TRBD1
cdr3_nt: TGTGCCAGCAGCACCGTATGGACAGGGAGATATGAAGCTTTCTTT
cdr3_aa: CASSTVWTGRYEAFF

v_call: TRBV7-2
clone_size: .
j_call: TRBJ2-7
d_call: .
cdr3_nt: TGTGCCAGCAGCTTGTTCTCTCAGGGGCACGAGCAGTACTTC
cdr3_aa: CASSLFSQGHEQYF

v_call: TRBV5-5
clone_size: few
j_call: TRBJ1-4
d_call: TRBD1
cdr3_nt: TGTGCCAGCAGCTTGATTGGGCCGGGACAGGGACGTGTAAAACTGTTTTTT
cdr3_aa: CASSLIGPGQGRVKLFF

v_call: TRBV7-8
clone_size: .
j_call: TRBJ1-5
d_call: .
cdr3_nt: TGTGCCAGCAGCGTAGTGTCCGGGAGTCAGCCCCAGCATTTT
cdr3_aa: CASSVVSGSQPQHF

v_call: TRBV7-2
clone_size: few
j_call: TRBJ1-1
d_call: .
cdr3_nt: TGTGCCAGCAGCTTAGCGCTCGGGAACACTGAAGCTTTCTTT
cdr3_aa: CASSLALGNTEAFF

v_call: TRBV7-9
clone_size: .
j_call: TRBJ2-1
d_call: TRBD1
cdr3_nt: TGTGCCAGCAGCTGGTTCCCCGGGACAGGGAGTTACAATGAGCAGTTCTTC
cdr3_aa: CASSWFPGTGSYNEQFF

v_call: TRBV9
clone_size: .
j_call: TRBJ1-2
d_call: TRBD1
cdr3_nt: TGTGCCAGCAGCGTAGACGGACAGGACGCTAACTATGGCTACACCTTC
cdr3_aa: CASSVDGQDANYGYTF

v_call: TRBV25-1
clone_size: few
j_call: TRBJ1-1
d_call: TRBD1
cdr3_nt: TGTGCCAGCAGTGAAGGACAGGGGCTGACTGAAGCTTTCTTT
cdr3_aa: CASSEGQGLTEAFF

v_call: TRBV19
clone_size: few
j_call: TRBJ1-4
d_call: .
cdr3_nt: TGTGCCAGTAGTATATCGGCAGGGTATGAAAAACTGTTTTTT
cdr3_aa: CASSISAGYEKLFF

v_call: TRBV9
clone_size: .
j_call: TRBJ1-2
d_call: TRBD1
cdr3_nt: TGTGCCAGCAGCCCTTGGACAGGGACTGCTAACTATGGCTACACCTTC
cdr3_aa: CASSPWTGTANYGYTF

v_call: TRBV5-4
clone_size: .
j_call: TRBJ2-4
d_call: TRBD2
cdr3_nt: TGTGCCAGCAGCTTGGGGGGGGGAACCAAAAACATTCAGTACTTC
cdr3_aa: CASSLGGGTKNIQYF

v_call: TRBV7-6
clone_size: once
j_call: TRBJ2-5
d_call: .
cdr3_nt: TGTGCCAGCAGTCCAAAAGAGACCCAGTACTTC
cdr3_aa: CASSPKETQYF

v_call: TRBV27
clone_size: .
j_call: TRBJ2-2
d_call: TRBD2
cdr3_nt: TGTGCCACCCTCCCGGGACTAGACAACACCGGGGAGCTGTTTTTT
cdr3_aa: CATLPGLDNTGELFF

v_call: TRBV7-8
clone_size: .
j_call: TRBJ1-2
d_call: .
cdr3_nt: TGTGCCAGCAGCTTCCGACACCGAAGACAGTTCGAGGCCACTAACTATGGCTACACCTTC
cdr3_aa: CASSFRHRRQFEATNYGYTF

v_call: TRBV7-2
clone_size: .
j_call: TRBJ2-2
d_call: .
cdr3_nt: TGTGCCAGCAGCCGTGGACACCTGAACACCGGGGAGCTGTTTTTT
cdr3_aa: CASSRGHLNTGELFF

v_call: TRBV7-3
clone_size: .
j_call: TRBJ2-5
d_call: TRBD2
cdr3_nt: TGTGCCAGCAGCTTAACGTCATCGGGGGGGCTGTGGGAGACCCAGTACTTC
cdr3_aa: CASSLTSSGGLWETQYF

v_call: TRBV6-5
clone_size: .
j_call: TRBJ1-5
d_call: .
cdr3_nt: TGTGCCAGCAGACGACAGGGCAATCAGCCCCAGCATTTT
cdr3_aa: CASRRQGNQPQHF

v_call: TRBV13
clone_size: .
j_call: TRBJ2-5
d_call: .
cdr3_nt: TGTGCCAGCAGCTTAGCAGGAAGGGAGACCCAGTACTTC
cdr3_aa: CASSLAGRETQYF

v_call: TRBV6-6
clone_size: .
j_call: TRBJ2-7
d_call: .
cdr3_nt: TGTGCCAGCAGTTTCGGGGAGGGGGGGTCCTACGAGCAGTACTTC
cdr3_aa: CASSFGEGGSYEQYF

v_call: TRBV5-3
clone_size: .
j_call: TRBJ1-4
d_call: .
cdr3_nt: TGTGCCAGAAGCCTACAGGAGGGCGGGGAAAAACTGTTTTTT
cdr3_aa: CARSLQEGGEKLFF

v_call: TRBV5-4
clone_size: .
j_call: TRBJ2-7
d_call: .
cdr3_nt: TGTGCCGCAGCAGACGGGGTAAGCTCCTACGAGCAGTACTTC
cdr3_aa: CAAADGVSSYEQYF

v_call: TRBV5-6
clone_size: once
j_call: TRBJ2-7
d_call: TRBD1
cdr3_nt: TGTGCCAGCAGCTTGTTCGGGACAGGGAGCTCCTACGAGCAGTACTTC
cdr3_aa: CASSLFGTGSSYEQYF

v_call: TRBV5-4
clone_size: few
j_call: TRBJ2-1
d_call: TRBD1
cdr3_nt: TGTGCCAGCAGCTCCCGGGACGGGACAGGAAATGAGCAGTTCTTC
cdr3_aa: CASSSRDGTGNEQFF

v_call: TRBV5-1
clone_size: .
j_call: TRBJ1-1
d_call: .
cdr3_nt: TGCGCCAGCAGCTTGGCAGGGATGCGTAAGAACACTGAAGCTTTCTTT
cdr3_aa: CASSLAGMRKNTEAFF

v_call: TRBV2
clone_size: .
j_call: TRBJ2-7
d_call: .
cdr3_nt: TGTGCCAGCTACACGGGGGTTACCTACGAGCAGTACTTC
cdr3_aa: CASYTGVTYEQYF

v_call: TRBV7-2
clone_size: .
j_call: TRBJ1-5
d_call: .
cdr3_nt: TGTGCCAGCAGGCGTGACGTTGGAGGCAATCAGCCCCAGCATTTT
cdr3_aa: CASRRDVGGNQPQHF

v_call: TRBV29-1
clone_size: .
j_call: TRBJ1-2
d_call: .
cdr3_nt: TGCAGCGTTGCGACTGGGGACTACTATGGCTACACCTTC
cdr3_aa: CSVATGDYYGYTF

v_call: TRBV5-1
clone_size: many
j_call: TRBJ2-3
d_call: .
cdr3_nt: TGCGCCAGCAGCCCTAGCGTTGGGGGAGCAGATACGCAGTATTTT
cdr3_aa: CASSPSVGGADTQYF

v_call: TRBV7-9
clone_size: .
j_call: TRBJ1-6
d_call: TRBD1
cdr3_nt: TGTGCCAGCAGTTGGGACAGTTATAATTCACCCCTCCACTTT
cdr3_aa: CASSWDSYNSPLHF

v_call: TRBV25-1
clone_size: .
j_call: TRBJ2-7
d_call: .
cdr3_nt: TGTGCCAGCACCGGGGACTCCTACGAGCAGTACTTC
cdr3_aa: CASTGDSYEQYF

v_call: TRBV2
clone_size: .
j_call: TRBJ1-6
d_call: .
cdr3_nt: TGTGCCAGCAGTGAAGGAGGAGCCTATAATTCACCCCTCCACTTT
cdr3_aa: CASSEGGAYNSPLHF

v_call: TRBV12-5
clone_size: .
j_call: TRBJ1-1
d_call: .
cdr3_nt: TGTGCTAGTGGTTTGGCCCCAGGGGAGACTGAAGCTTTCTTT
cdr3_aa: CASGLAPGETEAFF

v_call: TRBV5-4
clone_size: .
j_call: TRBJ2-5
d_call: .
cdr3_nt: TGTGCCAGCAGCTTGGTTGGCAGGCAAGAGACCCAGTACTTC
cdr3_aa: CASSLVGRQETQYF

v_call: TRBV7-2
clone_size: .
j_call: TRBJ2-7
d_call: TRBD2
cdr3_nt: TGTGCCAGCAGCAGACTAGCGGGGGGGCCCTCCTACGAGCAGTACTTC
cdr3_aa: CASSRLAGGPSYEQYF

v_call: TRBV23-1
clone_size: few
j_call: TRBJ1-2
d_call: TRBD1
cdr3_nt: TGCGCCAGCACCCAAAGAATCGGGACAGGAAAATCCTATGGCTACACCTTC
cdr3_aa: CASTQRIGTGKSYGYTF